This TCR beta chain is drawn from a study of blood T cell repertoires in COVID-19. Only in-frame clones appear in the TCRdb table, and some are missing; sequencing was by immunoSEQ multiplex PCR. Seen here are over 120,000 clones, about four fifths observed once, and the top ten hold around 3.7%. This CDR3 is built from 13 residues. J gave up 5 bases and V 6 bases, and 4 bases lay outside the gene matches. The sequence derives from a man between 65 and 85 years old who had recovered from COVID-19. The sample consisted of peripheral blood. This rearrangement joins TRBV12-3 or TRBV12-4 to TRBJ2-1; 7 bases match TRBD1. The CDR3 protein is CASRGDSHNEQFF. The CDR3 DNA reads TGTGCCAGCAGGGGGGACAGCCACAATGAGCAGTTCTTC.